Listed below are T cell receptor beta chains from one sample, sequenced in a study of CD8+CD57+ T cells in acquired aplastic anemia. TCRdb fed the reads into MiXCR, producing one record per CDR3 protein. The table lists approximately 260,000 distinct CDR3 sequences, roughly 82% of them singletons. Sequences were obtained from sorted CD4+, CD8+, or CD8+CD57+ T cells (not recorded which) from PBMCs. The receptors shown here come from a human donor with aplastic anemia. CDR3s include the opening cysteine and the closing phenylalanine or tryptophan.

V,J,length,CDR3
TRBV7-8,TRBJ1-1,15,CASSLAVGPNTESFF
TRBV11-3,TRBJ2-3,18,CASSLVVTGRESTDTQYF
TRBV24-1,TRBJ2-5,11,CASGFEVAQYF
TRBV11-1,TRBJ2-3,15,CASSFGRNGTDTQYF
TRBV7-9,TRBJ2-3,14,CASSLGDRPTSSTF
TRBV29-1,TRBJ2-7,14,CSASLDPATYEQYF
TRBV15,TRBJ2-5,15,CATSGRGLAYETQCF
TRBV19,TRBJ2-7,14,CASSIGGGTGEQYF
TRBV4-1,TRBJ1-6,16,CASSDSPLTDNSPLHF
TRBV19,TRBJ2-6,15,CASSLCGTGVDVLSF